This entry lists 20 T cell receptor beta chains sequenced from one sample in a study of CD8 T cells in Susac syndrome. The authors reverse transcribed 0.5 to 1 ug RNA with random hexamers. MiXCR was run by TCRdb on the immunoSEQ multiplex PCR reads, yielding one entry per CDR3 protein. The sample holds 110,000 or so distinct CDR3 sequences, 85% to 95% seen once. The sequenced sample consisted of CD4+ T cells from PBMCs. The receptors stem from a human donor in good health.

V gene TRBV30 combines with J gene TRBJ2-1; D is unclear. The germline gives CDR1 GTSNPN, CDR2 SVGIG (reference sequence). V dropped 3 bases and J dropped 5 bases, with 11 bases sitting between them. The CDR3 consists of 13 residues. CDR3 in DNA: TGTGCCTGGAGCTCCGGGTCCGACAATGAGCAGTTCTTC. Encoded protein: CAWSSGSDNEQFF.

This clonotype was observed once. J is TRBJ2-2 and V is TRBV10-1; TRBD2 aligns across 8 bases. V shed 7 bases, J shed 2 bases, and the junction held 6 bases outside the gene matches. Germline V gene lookup returns CDR1 WNHNN and CDR2 SYGVQD (reference sequence). The length of the CDR3 is 15 residues. The CDR3 region has the DNA TGCGCCAGCACTTCACTAGCGGATAACACCGGGGAGCTGTTTTTT. Translated, it gives CASTSLADNTGELFF.

The chain couples TRBV7-9 to TRBJ2-5; D gene ambiguous. Germline CDR1 and CDR2: SEHNR and FQNEAQ (reference sequence). With 3 bases removed from V and 1 base from J, the gap between germline ends came to 6 bases. This CDR3 contains 13 residues. In DNA form, the CDR3 reads TGTGCCAGCAGCTTTACCGCCCAAGAGACCCAGTACTTC. It encodes CASSFTAQETQYF.

V and J are TRBV9 and TRBJ1-1, with D unclear. The V gene lost 0 bases and the J gene lost 1 base, with 7 bases spanning the gap. The CDR3 runs to 14 residues. In germline, CDR1 is SGDLS, CDR2 YYNGEE. The CDR3 sequence: CASSVVAENTEAFF. CDR3 bases: TGTGCCAGCAGCGTAGTCGCGGAGAACACTGAAGCTTTCTTT.

The rearrangement joins TRBV29-1 to TRBJ1-1, with TRBD1 identical over 11 bases. The CDR3 sequence is 15 residues long. Germline lookup yields CDR1 SQVTM and CDR2 ANQGSEA. The V segment lost 2 bases and the J segment 6 bases; nucleotides outside the gene matches: 8. CDR3 in amino acids: CSVEPLDRGQAEAFF. The CDR3, as DNA: TGCAGCGTTGAACCGCTGGACAGGGGGCAGGCTGAAGCTTTCTTT.

A note on this clonotype: Mismatch with germline at one junction end may stem from a read error. The V and J genes are TRBV25-1 and TRBJ2-7, with 9 bases identical to TRBD2. In germline, CDR1 is MGHDK, CDR2 SYGVNS. The CDR3 has 15 residues. CDR3 in DNA: TGTGCCAGCAGTGACCCCAGGACTAGCGCTTCCGAGCAGTGCTTC. Its protein is CASSDPRTSASEQCF.

The rearrangement links TRBV10-3 to TRBJ2-7, with D unclear. In germline, CDR1 is ENHRY, CDR2 SYGVKD. V was clipped by 5 bases and J by 2 bases, with 13 bases between them. The CDR3 consists of 14 residues. CDR3 amino acids: CAISSRGVPYEQYF. CDR3 DNA sequence: TGTGCCATCAGTTCTCGAGGTGTACCCTACGAGCAGTACTTC.

The gene calls are TRBV5-1 and TRBJ2-2; the match to TRBD1 covers 8 bases. This CDR3 contains 15 residues. Germline CDR1 is SGHRS and CDR2 is YFSETQ. The J segment lost 6 bases and the V segment lost 4 bases, leaving 8 bases of the junction unmatched. CDR3: CASSGGQGGPGELFF. CDR3 nucleotides: TGCGCCAGCAGCGGAGGACAGGGAGGTCCCGGGGAGCTGTTTTTT. Complete variable domain (other parts from reference TRBV5-1 and TRBJ2-2): KAGVTQTPRYLIKTRGQQVTLSCSPISGHRSVSWYQQTPGQGLQFLFEYFSETQRNKGNFPGRFSGRQFSNSRSEMNVSTLELGDSALYLCASSGGQGGPGELFFGEGSRLTVL.

V usage is TRBV28 and J usage is TRBJ2-2; 11 nucleotides align to TRBD1. CDR1 is MDHEN and CDR2 is SYDVKM in the germline V gene. V lost 2 bases and J lost 2; bases outside the gene matches: 1. The CDR3 totals 16 residues. DNA for the CDR3: TGTGCCAGCAGTTTACGGACAGGGGGCAACACCGGGGAGCTGTTTTTT. It specifies CASSLRTGGNTGELFF. The whole variable domain, remainder taken from reference TRBV28 and TRBJ2-2, is DVKVTQSSRYLVKRTGEKVFLECVQDMDHENMFWYRQDPGLGLRLIYFSYDVKMKEKGDIPEGYSVSREKKERFSLILESASTNQTSMYLCASSLRTGGNTGELFFGEGSRLTVL.

This clonotype appeared once. V usage is TRBV6-2 or TRBV6-3 and J usage is TRBJ2-1, with D possibly TRBD2 on 6 matching bases. This CDR3 region has 14 residues. Deletions cut 4 bases from V and 6 bases from J, with 13 bases between. Germline CDR1 reads MNHEY; CDR2 reads SVGEGT. CDR3 residues: CASSLAGNLNEQFF. CDR3 bases: TGTGCCAGCAGTTTGGCGGGGAACCTCAATGAGCAGTTCTTC.

The rearrangement links TRBV11-2 to TRBJ1-1; the D is unclear. The CDR3 has 14 amino acids. Germline CDR1 is SGHAT and CDR2 is FQNNGV. The V gene lost 1 base and the J gene lost 4 bases, with 10 bases spanning the gap. As DNA, the CDR3 is TGTGCCAGCAGCTTAGCTGGCAGCCCCACTGAAGCTTTCTTT. It specifies CASSLAGSPTEAFF.

CDR3 amino acids: CAWQSPYGYTF. Written as DNA, the CDR3 is TGTGCCTGGCAATCTCCGTATGGCTACACCTTC. The chain has TRBV30 and TRBJ1-2, with D hard to call. Germline CDR1 and CDR2: GTSNPN and SVGIG (reference sequence). This CDR3 comprises 11 residues. The ends were cut back, 5 bases at V and 5 bases at J, with 9 bases in the middle.

The chain has TRBV5-4 and TRBJ2-5; D is unresolved. Germline CDR1 reads SGHNT; CDR2 reads YYREEE (reference sequence). V gave up 0 bases and J gave up 5 bases, with 8 bases separating them. The CDR3 length is 13 residues. The CDR3 loop is CASSLDERETQYF. CDR3 in DNA: TGTGCCAGCAGCTTGGATGAAAGGGAGACCCAGTACTTC. Full variable domain (remainder filled in from reference TRBV5-4 and TRBJ2-5): ETGVTQSPTHLIKTRGQQVTLRCSSQSGHNTVSWYQQALGQGPQFIFQYYREEENGRGNFPPRFSGLQFPNYSSELNVNALELDDSALYLCASSLDERETQYFGPGTRLLVL.

The rearrangement uses TRBV5-5 and TRBJ2-3; tentative D call: TRBD1 (6 bases). Germline V gene sequence: CDR1 SGHKS, CDR2 YYEKEE (reference sequence). The CDR3 is made up of 14 amino acids. The germline V and J ends were trimmed by 0 bases and 8 bases, with 13 bases remaining between them. CDR3: CASSLDGTTPTQYF. The DNA for the CDR3 is TGTGCCAGCAGCTTGGACGGGACAACCCCTACGCAGTATTTT. The full variable domain, its missing parts supplied by reference TRBV5-5 and TRBJ2-3, is DAGVTQSPTHLIKTRGQQVTLRCSPISGHKSVSWYQQVLGQGPQFIFQYYEKEERGRGNFPDRFSARQFPNYSSELNVNALLLGDSALYLCASSLDGTTPTQYFGPGTRLTVL.

The rearrangement links TRBV4-3 to TRBJ2-1; D unresolved. Trimming took off 4 bases at V and 0 bases at J, with 13 bases between the two ends. Germline V gene sequence: CDR1 LGHNA, CDR2 YSLEER. This CDR3 is built from 16 residues. As DNA, the CDR3 is TGCGCCAGCAGCCGAGTGACTCCCTCCTCCTACAATGAGCAGTTCTTC. It translates to CASSRVTPSSYNEQFF.

The chain employs TRBV28 and TRBJ2-2; D is perhaps TRBD1 (5 bases). Germline CDR1 reads MDHEN; CDR2 reads SYDVKM. The V end was cut by 8 bases, the J end by 0 bases, with 7 bases between. The CDR3 loop spans 13 amino acids. As DNA, the CDR3 is TGTGCCAGCTGGACACCGAACACCGGGGAGCTGTTTTTT. Residues: CASWTPNTGELFF.

The chain carries TRBV20-1 and TRBJ1-3; D possibly corresponds to TRBD1 (5 bases). Trimming pared 3 bases from V and 0 bases from J, leaving 18 bases between. From germline, CDR1 is DFQATT and CDR2 SNEGSKA (reference sequence). The CDR3 is made up of 17 amino acids. Here the CDR3 DNA reads TGCAGTGCTAGGGGGTTTTCAGAGGGGATCTCTGGAAACACCATATATTTT. Its translation: CSARGFSEGISGNTIYF.

The chain recombines TRBV5-1 with TRBJ2-7; 8 nucleotides agree with TRBD1. With V trimmed by 1 base and J by 6 bases, 15 bases remained unmatched. Germline V CDR1 and CDR2: SGHRS, YFSETQ. The CDR3 spans 17 residues. The CDR3 is CASSLSPVATGVGEQYF. Written as DNA, the CDR3 is TGCGCCAGCAGCTTGAGTCCCGTCGCGACAGGGGTGGGCGAGCAGTACTTC.

The chain links TRBV5-1 to TRBJ2-2; unclear D gene. The germline V gene has CDR1 SGHRS and CDR2 YFSETQ. V shed 2 bases and J shed 1 base, with 6 bases lying between them. There are 14 residues in the CDR3. This CDR3 is CASSFNQNTGELFF. The CDR3 DNA sequence: TGCGCCAGCAGCTTTAACCAGAACACCGGGGAGCTGTTTTTT.

J is TRBJ1-5 and V is TRBV28; D may be TRBD1 (6 bases). Germline V gives CDR1 MDHEN, CDR2 SYDVKM. This CDR3 is 16 amino acids long. The germline V and J ends were trimmed by 3 bases and 5 bases, with 17 bases remaining between them. This chain's CDR3 is CASSFFSTGLYQPQHF. CDR3 DNA: TGTGCCAGCAGTTTCTTCTCGACAGGACTGTATCAGCCCCAGCATTTT.